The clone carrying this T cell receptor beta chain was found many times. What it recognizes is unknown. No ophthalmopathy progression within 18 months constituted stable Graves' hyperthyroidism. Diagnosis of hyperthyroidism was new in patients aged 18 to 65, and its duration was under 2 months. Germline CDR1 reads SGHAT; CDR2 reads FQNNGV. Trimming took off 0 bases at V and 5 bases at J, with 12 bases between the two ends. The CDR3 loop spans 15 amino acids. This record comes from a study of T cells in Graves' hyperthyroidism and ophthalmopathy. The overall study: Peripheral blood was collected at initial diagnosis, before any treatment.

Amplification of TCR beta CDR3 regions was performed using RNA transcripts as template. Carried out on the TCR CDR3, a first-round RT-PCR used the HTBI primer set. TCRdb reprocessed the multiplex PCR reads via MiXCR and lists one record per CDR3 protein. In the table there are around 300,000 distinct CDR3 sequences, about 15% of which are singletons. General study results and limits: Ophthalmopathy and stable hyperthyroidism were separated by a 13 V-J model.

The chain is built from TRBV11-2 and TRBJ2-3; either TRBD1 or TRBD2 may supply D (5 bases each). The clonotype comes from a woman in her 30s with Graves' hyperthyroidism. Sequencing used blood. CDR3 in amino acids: CASSLEGTPGDTQYF. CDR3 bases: TGTGCCAGCAGCTTAGAGGGGACCCCCGGAGATACGCAGTATTTT.